One sample yielded the 22 T cell receptor beta chains listed below, sequenced in a study of neoadjuvant anti-PD-1 for oral cavity cancer. Produced via immunoSEQ multiplex PCR; TCRdb's table is partial and in-frame only. This sample has around 60,000 clones, with around 80% found just once. Specimen: PBMCs, collected before nivolumab (anti-PD-1) treatment. The receptor source for this set is a person aged 40 to 85 with oral cavity squamous cell carcinoma.

The chain is built from TRBV14 and TRBJ1-3; 7 bases agree with TRBD1. This CDR3 contains 15 residues. In germline, CDR1 is SGHDN, CDR2 FVKESK. V lost 5 bases, J lost 6 bases, and 10 bases stayed unmatched. This CDR3 reads CASSFYRDRLNTIYF. The CDR3 DNA is TGTGCCAGCAGCTTTTACCGGGACAGACTAAACACCATATATTTT. The variable domain in full, completed from reference TRBV14 and TRBJ1-3, reads EAGVTQFPSHSVIEKGQTVTLRCDPISGHDNLYWYRRVMGKEIKFLLHFVKESKQDESGMPNNRFLAERTGGTYSTLKVQPAELEDSGVYFCASSFYRDRLNTIYFGEGSWLTVV.

This chain links TRBV4-1 with TRBJ1-1; D possibly corresponds to TRBD1 (6 bases). Germline V lookup: CDR1 MGHRA, CDR2 YSYEKL. Trimming took off 4 bases at V and 5 bases at J, with 20 bases between the two ends. CDR3 size: 16 residues. CDR3 DNA: TGCGCCAGCAGCCCTCTGGAACAGGGCGAAGGGACTGAAGCTTTCTTT. Protein product: CASSPLEQGEGTEAFF.

The gene calls are TRBV28 and TRBJ1-5; D unresolved. This CDR3 contains 16 residues. Trimming shortened V by 10 bases and J by 0 bases, and 19 bases separated the two germline ends. Germline V lookup: CDR1 MDHEN, CDR2 SYDVKM. For the CDR3, the DNA is TGTGCCATTCAGCCCGCCCTACTAGATAGCAATCAGCCCCAGCATTTT. Translating gives CAIQPALLDSNQPQHF.

Judged by abundance, this clone is medium-sized (0.01 to 0.1%). V is TRBV7-8 and J is TRBJ1-2; D gene unclear. From germline, CDR1 is SGHVS and CDR2 FQNEAQ. Between the trimmed V and J ends, which lost 6 bases and 6 bases, there was a span of 11 bases. The CDR3 has 12 residues. The CDR3 DNA is TGTGCCAGCAGTCGGTACGGGGATGGCTACACCTTC. As protein: CASSRYGDGYTF.

V and J are TRBV7-7 and TRBJ2-1; 8 nucleotides match TRBD2. V shed 5 bases and J 3 bases; nucleotides not matched to a gene: 9. The CDR3 is 16 amino acids. Per the germline V gene, CDR1 is SSHAT and CDR2 is FNYEAQ (reference sequence). CDR3 bases: TGTGCCAGCAGCATAAAGAGCGGGGGAGACTACAATGAGCAGTTCTTC. Its protein product is CASSIKSGGDYNEQFF.

V is TRBV12-2 and J is TRBJ1-1; the table's D call, TRBD1, was not checked against the DNA. TRBV12-2 is described as a pseudogene. The CDR3 loop spans 15 amino acids. For the CDR3, the DNA is TGTGCAAGTCGCTTAGCTAAGACAGGGAGTACTGAAGCTTTCTTT. Translating it yields CASRLAKTGSTEAFF.

This clone was observed at least ten times. The J gene is TRBJ2-3, the V gene TRBV6-1, with D possibly matching TRBD1 (6 bases). V lost 6 bases and J lost 3, with 19 bases in between. Germline V CDR1 and CDR2: MNHNS, SASEGT. CDR3 length equals 16 residues. CDR3 coding DNA: TGTGCCAGCAGAGAAAGAACAGGGTACGGGACAGATACGCAGTATTTT. This translates into CASRERTGYGTDTQYF.

This chain uses TRBV19 with TRBJ2-2, with 9 positions matching TRBD2. V lost 2 bases and J lost 6; bases outside the gene matches: 13. CDR1 is LNHDA and CDR2 is SQIVND in the germline V gene (reference sequence). The CDR3 sequence is 18 residues long. The CDR3 DNA follows: TGTGCCAGTAGTATAAGTATGGGAGCGGGGGGACGGGCCGGGGAGCTGTTTTTT. Translating gives CASSISMGAGGRAGELFF.

This chain links TRBV29-1 with TRBJ2-1; tentatively, D is TRBD1 (5 bases). CDR3 length equals 12 residues. V was trimmed by 7 bases and J by 1 base, leaving 8 bases between them. Germline CDR1 SQVTM, CDR2 ANQGSEA. CDR3 coding DNA: TGCAGCGCGACAGCTTCCTACAATGAGCAGTTCTTC. It encodes CSATASYNEQFF.

This clone was seen once. The rearrangement links TRBV7-8 to TRBJ2-7; D is perhaps TRBD1 (6 bases). V was pared by 3 bases and J by 4 bases, with 25 bases between. The CDR3 runs to 18 residues. Germline loops: CDR1 SGHVS, CDR2 FQNEAQ. The CDR3 sequence is CASSLRSEVGRGAYEQYF. The CDR3, as DNA: TGTGCCAGCAGCTTGAGGTCTGAGGTCGGCAGGGGAGCTTACGAGCAGTACTTC. Full variable domain (rest looked up from reference TRBV7-8 and TRBJ2-7): GAGVSQSPRYKVAKRGQDVALRCDPISGHVSLFWYQQALGQGPEFLTYFQNEAQLDKSGLPSDRFFAERPEGSVSTLKIQRTQQEDSAVYLCASSLRSEVGRGAYEQYFGPGTRLTVT.

The rearrangement uses TRBV9 and TRBJ1-1, with D possibly matching TRBD1 (6 bases). There are 13 residues in the CDR3. V dropped 0 bases and J dropped 6 bases, with 9 bases sitting between them. CDR1 and CDR2 from the germline V gene are SGDLS and YYNGEE. The CDR3, as DNA: TGTGCCAGCAGCGTAGTAGGACAGCCTGAAGCTTTCTTT. It is translated as CASSVVGQPEAFF.

The chain employs TRBV19 and TRBJ1-6; 9 bases agree with TRBD1. Losses at the gene ends were 5 bases for V and 9 bases for J; bases not matched to a gene: 14. The CDR3 loop spans 17 amino acids. Germline CDR1 and CDR2: LNHDA and SQIVND (reference sequence). CDR3 nucleotides: TGTGCCAGTAGTGCTCTGGCGGGACAGGGTAGTAGTTCACCCCTCCACTTT. Translation gives CASSALAGQGSSSPLHF.

V usage is TRBV5-5 and J usage is TRBJ1-1; D unclear. Germline CDR1 and CDR2: SGHKS and YYEKEE (reference sequence). The CDR3 has 11 residues. Trimming pared 6 bases from V and 5 bases from J, leaving 8 bases between. The CDR3 region is CASTPGTEAFF. The CDR3 nucleotides are TGTGCCAGCACCCCCGGGACTGAAGCTTTCTTT.

The rearrangement joins TRBV20-1 to TRBJ2-5; 7 bases agree with TRBD2. V dropped 6 bases and J dropped 5; count of bases not matched to a gene: 3. The CDR3 contains 11 residues. The germline CDR1 and CDR2 sequences are DFQATT and SNEGSKA (reference sequence). The CDR3 DNA is TGCAGTGCCCTCGGGGGGGAGACCCAGTACTTC. Its protein is CSALGGETQYF.

This rearrangement joins TRBV5-1 to TRBJ2-1, with 8 bases identical to TRBD2. CDR1 and CDR2 from the germline V gene are SGHRS and YFSETQ. The ends lost 0 bases at V and 10 bases at J; junction bases unmatched: 12. CDR3 length: 16 residues. The chain's CDR3 is CASSLVVAGGGGEQFF. The CDR3 DNA is TGCGCCAGCAGCTTGGTTGTCGCGGGAGGAGGGGGAGAGCAGTTCTTC.

The gene calls are TRBV7-3 and TRBJ2-1, with D possibly matching TRBD2 (6 bases). Between the trimmed V and J ends, which lost 2 bases and 6 bases, there was a span of 11 bases. The germline V gene encodes CDR1 SGHTA and CDR2 FQGTGA. The CDR3 extends over 14 amino acids. CDR3 DNA sequence: TGTGCCAGCAGCTTAGACGGGACTCGCAATGAGCAGTTCTTC. Protein product: CASSLDGTRNEQFF. The full variable domain, its missing parts supplied by reference TRBV7-3 and TRBJ2-1, is GAGVSQTPSNKVTEKGKYVELRCDPISGHTALYWYRQSLGQGPEFLIYFQGTGAADDSGLPNDRFFAVRPEGSVSTLKIQRTERGDSAVYLCASSLDGTRNEQFFGPGTRLTVL.

The chain carries TRBV27 and TRBJ1-6; D is perhaps TRBD1 (5 bases). Trimming cost V 2 bases and J 3 bases, with 20 bases left between them. This CDR3 is built from 19 residues. Germline CDR1 reads MNHEY; CDR2 reads SMNVEV (reference sequence). CDR3 amino acids: CASSLRPSQGPHYNSPLHF. CDR3 DNA sequence: TGTGCCAGCAGTTTAAGACCGTCCCAGGGACCGCACTATAATTCACCCCTCCACTTT.

V and J are TRBV18 and TRBJ1-2; 7 bases match TRBD1. The trim removed 6 bases at V and 4 bases at J, leaving 14 bases unmatched. The CDR3 consists of 16 residues. The germline V gene encodes CDR1 KGHSH and CDR2 LQKENI. In DNA, the CDR3 is TGTGCCAGCTCCCCAAAAGTGACAGGGAGTGGCTATGGCTACACCTTC. Its protein product is CASSPKVTGSGYGYTF.

The CDR3 reads CASSSTAGLATQYF. The CDR3 DNA is TGTGCCAGCAGCTCCACCGCGGGACTAGCGACGCAGTATTTT. The genes are TRBV7-6 and TRBJ2-3; 10 nucleotides match TRBD2. Losses at the gene ends were 4 bases for V and 9 bases for J; bases not matched to a gene: 7. The CDR3 spans 14 residues. In germline, CDR1 is SGHVS, CDR2 FNYEAQ.

DNA of the CDR3: TGTGCCAGCTCACCACCGGACGGCACAGATACGCAGTATTTT. Protein sequence: CASSPPDGTDTQYF. The chain links TRBV18 to TRBJ2-3; D uncertain. Trimming removed 0 bases at V and 1 base at J, with 5 bases between. The CDR3 is 14 amino acids. CDR1 and CDR2 (germline): KGHSH, LQKENI.

Relative to its sample, this clone is medium-sized. The DNA of the CDR3 is TGTGCCAGCCTTAGCGGAGCCTACGAGCAGTACTTC. This translates into CASLSGAYEQYF. This rearrangement joins TRBV27 to TRBJ2-7; tentative D call: TRBD2 (6 bases). CDR1 MNHEY and CDR2 SMNVEV come from the germline V gene (reference sequence). This CDR3 has 12 residues. Trimming removed 8 bases at V and 2 bases at J, with 10 bases between.

The chain is built from TRBV6-5 and TRBJ1-3; possible D gene TRBD1, 5 bases. Trimming pared 8 bases from V and 2 bases from J, leaving 7 bases between. The CDR3 is 12 residues long. Germline V gene lookup returns CDR1 MNHEY and CDR2 SVGAGI. CDR3 residues: CASSGTGNTIYF. In DNA form, the CDR3 reads TGTGCCAGCTCAGGGACTGGAAACACCATATATTTT.